This is a list of T cell receptor beta chains from one sample in a study of shared T cell receptors in the human thymus. Assay: immunoSEQ multiplex PCR; the TCRdb copy retains only in-frame clones and omits some. The data show 600,000 or so clones, about 90% seen once. These data are also associated with another study on human thymus T cells.

Sequencing was performed on thymocytes. Receptor source: a boy less than two years old with a congenital heart defect. CDR3s leave out the opening cysteine and the closing phenylalanine or tryptophan.

TRBV7-9,TRBJ1-6,ASSRQGCSYNSPLH
TRBV15,TRBJ1-5,ATSGPWDSKGQPQH
TRBV4-3,TRBJ1-3,ASSQEGDRNSGNTIY
TRBV5-1,TRBJ1-2,ASSLEGQGRYGYT
TRBV9,TRBJ2-6,ASSDRGGANVLT
TRBV9,TRBJ2-2,ASSVASSGASTGELF
TRBV4-3,TRBJ1-1,ASSQVRTGENTEAF
TRBV20-1,TRBJ2-2,SHRVSGELF
TRBV4-3,TRBJ2-2,ASSQGTLAEGVAGELF
TRBV11-2,TRBJ2-5,ASSLDFLADRERRETQY
TRBV7-6,TRBJ1-2,ASSRRQGLNYGYT
TRBV7-9,TRBJ1-1,ASSCFPGPPNTEAF
TRBV4-3,TRBJ2-1,ASSQLRQTSLAPNEQF
TRBV2,TRBJ2-7,ASSRTGGGGYEQY
TRBV27,TRBJ1-5,ASSLNRGLFYRQPQH
TRBV6-1,TRBJ1-1,ASRPQGILAEAF
TRBV11-2,TRBJ1-5,ASSLFPPRQGARNQPQH
TRBV4-2,TRBJ1-3,ASSRAIGPGGAKGSKAGNTIY
TRBV27,TRBJ2-3,ASSLGWEGRTDTQY
TRBV28,TRBJ2-7,ASSAGQGADEQY
TRBV4-1,TRBJ2-1,ASSLRDSEGYNEQF
TRBV6-5,TRBJ1-6,ASSQGQSISPLH
TRBV14,TRBJ2-5,ASSQEGLGAETQY
TRBV5-5,TRBJ2-7,ASSLVGPGVWDEQY
TRBV27,TRBJ2-4,ASSSEKNIQY
TRBV19,TRBJ2-1,ASSMRGGGYNEQF
TRBV5-6,TRBJ2-2,ASSFTLAGAHLNTGELF
TRBV19,TRBJ2-7,ASSTGQISYEQY
TRBV15,TRBJ1-2,ATSVRSLNKTYGYT